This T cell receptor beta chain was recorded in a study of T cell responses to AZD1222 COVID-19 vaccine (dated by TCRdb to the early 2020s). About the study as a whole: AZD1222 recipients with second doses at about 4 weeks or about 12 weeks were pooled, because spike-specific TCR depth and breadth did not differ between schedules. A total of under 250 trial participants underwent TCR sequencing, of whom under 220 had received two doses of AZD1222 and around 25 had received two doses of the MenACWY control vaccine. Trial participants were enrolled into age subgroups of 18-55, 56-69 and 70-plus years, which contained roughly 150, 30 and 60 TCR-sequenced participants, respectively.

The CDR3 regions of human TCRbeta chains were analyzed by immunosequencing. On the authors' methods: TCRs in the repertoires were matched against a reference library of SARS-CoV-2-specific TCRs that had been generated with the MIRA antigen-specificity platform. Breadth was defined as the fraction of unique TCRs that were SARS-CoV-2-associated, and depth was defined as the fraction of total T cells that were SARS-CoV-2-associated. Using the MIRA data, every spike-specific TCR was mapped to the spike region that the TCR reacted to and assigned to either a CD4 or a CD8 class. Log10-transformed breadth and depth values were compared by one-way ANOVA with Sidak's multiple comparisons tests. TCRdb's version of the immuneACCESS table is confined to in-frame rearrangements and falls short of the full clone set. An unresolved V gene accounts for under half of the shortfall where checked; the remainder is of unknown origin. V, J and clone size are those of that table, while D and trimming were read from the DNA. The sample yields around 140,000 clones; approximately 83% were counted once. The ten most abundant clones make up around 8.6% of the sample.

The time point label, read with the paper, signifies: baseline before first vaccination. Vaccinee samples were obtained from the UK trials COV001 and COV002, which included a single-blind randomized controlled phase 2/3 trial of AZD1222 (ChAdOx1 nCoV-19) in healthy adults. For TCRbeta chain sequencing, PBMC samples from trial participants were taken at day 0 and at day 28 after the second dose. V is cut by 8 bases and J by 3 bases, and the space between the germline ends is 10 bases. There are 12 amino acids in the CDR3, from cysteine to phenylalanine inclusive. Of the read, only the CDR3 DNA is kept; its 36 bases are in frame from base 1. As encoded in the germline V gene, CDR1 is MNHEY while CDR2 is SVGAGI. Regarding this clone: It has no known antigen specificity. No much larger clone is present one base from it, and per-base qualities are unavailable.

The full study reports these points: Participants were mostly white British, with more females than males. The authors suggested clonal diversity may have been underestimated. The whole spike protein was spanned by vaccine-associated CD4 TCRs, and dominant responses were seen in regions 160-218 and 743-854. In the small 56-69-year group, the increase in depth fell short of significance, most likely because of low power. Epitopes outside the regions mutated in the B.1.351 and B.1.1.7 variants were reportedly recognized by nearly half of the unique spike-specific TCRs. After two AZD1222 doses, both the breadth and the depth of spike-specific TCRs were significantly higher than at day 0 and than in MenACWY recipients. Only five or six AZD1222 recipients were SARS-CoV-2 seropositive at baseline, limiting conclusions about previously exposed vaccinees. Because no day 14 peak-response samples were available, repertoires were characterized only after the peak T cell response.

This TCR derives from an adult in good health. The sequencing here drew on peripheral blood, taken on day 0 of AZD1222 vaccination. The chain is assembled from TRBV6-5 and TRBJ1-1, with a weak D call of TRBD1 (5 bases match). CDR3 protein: CASPGRYTEAFF. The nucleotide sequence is TGTGCCAGCCCGGGGCGGTACACTGAAGCTTTCTTT.